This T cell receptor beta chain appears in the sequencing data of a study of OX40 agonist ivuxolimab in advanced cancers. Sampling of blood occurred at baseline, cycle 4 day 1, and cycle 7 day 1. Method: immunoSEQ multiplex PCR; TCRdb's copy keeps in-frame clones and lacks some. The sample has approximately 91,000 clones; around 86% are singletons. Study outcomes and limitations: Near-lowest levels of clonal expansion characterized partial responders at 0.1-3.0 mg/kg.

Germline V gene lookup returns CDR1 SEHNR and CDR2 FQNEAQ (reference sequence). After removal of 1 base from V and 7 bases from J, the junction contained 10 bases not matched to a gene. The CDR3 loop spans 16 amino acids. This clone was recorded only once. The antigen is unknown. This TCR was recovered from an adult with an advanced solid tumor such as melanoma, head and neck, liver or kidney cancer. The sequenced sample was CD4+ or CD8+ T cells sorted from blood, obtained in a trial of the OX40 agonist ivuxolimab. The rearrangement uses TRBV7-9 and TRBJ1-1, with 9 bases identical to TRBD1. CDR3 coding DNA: TGTGCCAGCAGCTTAGGGACAGGGGCCATACCCCTTGAAGCTTTCTTT. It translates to CASSLGTGAIPLEAFF.